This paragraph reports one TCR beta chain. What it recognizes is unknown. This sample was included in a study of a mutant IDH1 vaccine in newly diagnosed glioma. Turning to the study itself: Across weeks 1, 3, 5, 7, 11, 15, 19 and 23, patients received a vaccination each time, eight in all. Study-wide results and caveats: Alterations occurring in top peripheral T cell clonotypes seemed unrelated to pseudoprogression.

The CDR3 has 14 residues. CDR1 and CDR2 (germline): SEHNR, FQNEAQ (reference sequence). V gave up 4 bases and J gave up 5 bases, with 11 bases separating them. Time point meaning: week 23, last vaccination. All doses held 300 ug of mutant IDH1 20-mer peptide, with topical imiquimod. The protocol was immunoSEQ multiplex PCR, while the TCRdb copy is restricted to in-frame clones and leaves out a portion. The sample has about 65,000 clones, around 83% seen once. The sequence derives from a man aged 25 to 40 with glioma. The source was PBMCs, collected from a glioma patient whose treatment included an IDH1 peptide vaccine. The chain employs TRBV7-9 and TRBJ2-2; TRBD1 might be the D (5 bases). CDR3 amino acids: CASSSASGTGELFF. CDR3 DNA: TGTGCCAGCAGCTCAGCCTCAGGGACCGGGGAGCTGTTTTTT.